Listed below are T cell receptor beta chains from one sample, sequenced in a study of blood T cell repertoires in COVID-19. Some clones are missing from TCRdb's copy, which holds only in-frame ones; the method was immunoSEQ multiplex PCR. The profile shows fewer than 130,000 clones, 69% of them singletons. Sequencing was done on a sample of peripheral blood. The receptors stem from a man older than 75 with acute or convalescent COVID-19. The conserved cysteine and the conserved F or W are not part of the CDR3 here. Each record gives: CDR3 protein, V gene, J gene.

CDR3 protein: ASSPQPTSGYEQY; V gene: TRBV7-2; J gene: TRBJ2-7
CDR3 protein: SGGDPRYEQY; V gene: TRBV29-1; J gene: TRBJ2-7
CDR3 protein: ASGGHRGSPLH; V gene: TRBV27; J gene: TRBJ1-6
CDR3 protein: SVEEAEGPDTQY; V gene: TRBV29-1; J gene: TRBJ2-3
CDR3 protein: ASSSGLATITDTQY; V gene: TRBV19; J gene: TRBJ2-3
CDR3 protein: ASSVEITSYYEQY; V gene: TRBV9; J gene: -
CDR3 protein: ASSARMSEGQETQY; V gene: TRBV9; J gene: TRBJ2-5
CDR3 protein: AWSVRGTVGNTIY; V gene: TRBV30; J gene: TRBJ1-3
CDR3 protein: ASTIAGGLETQY; V gene: TRBV7-2; J gene: TRBJ2-5
CDR3 protein: ASGLSGISGYT; V gene: TRBV12-5; J gene: TRBJ1-2
CDR3 protein: ASSTGTGSYEQY; V gene: TRBV5-4; J gene: TRBJ2-7
CDR3 protein: ARLWAGESPGEQF; V gene: TRBV28; J gene: TRBJ2-1
CDR3 protein: ASSQMLGTKNIQY; V gene: TRBV4-3; J gene: TRBJ2-4
CDR3 protein: ATSSSGSSRGYT; V gene: TRBV24-1; J gene: TRBJ1-2
CDR3 protein: ASSFEGNTEAF; V gene: TRBV28; J gene: TRBJ1-1
CDR3 protein: ASSPLAGVADTQY; V gene: TRBV6-4; J gene: TRBJ2-3
CDR3 protein: ASSLSRGSYEQY; V gene: TRBV11-3; J gene: TRBJ2-7
CDR3 protein: ASGLAGIGELF; V gene: TRBV9; J gene: TRBJ2-2
CDR3 protein: ASSSSTGPAQVSSGYT; V gene: TRBV7-8; J gene: TRBJ1-2
CDR3 protein: ASSHSVGQPSGNTIY; V gene: TRBV3-1/TRBV3-2; J gene: TRBJ1-3
CDR3 protein: SASHGSSGHNEQF; V gene: TRBV20-1; J gene: TRBJ2-1
CDR3 protein: ASSESMTGGNEQF; V gene: TRBV25-1; J gene: TRBJ2-1
CDR3 protein: ASSDRLARAADTQY; V gene: TRBV7-2; J gene: TRBJ2-3
CDR3 protein: ASSQDIFGGYEQY; V gene: TRBV4-3; J gene: TRBJ2-7
CDR3 protein: ASSHSEKLF; V gene: TRBV3-1/TRBV3-2; J gene: TRBJ1-4
CDR3 protein: ASGTGGAEKLF; V gene: TRBV4-3; J gene: TRBJ1-4
CDR3 protein: ASSPRGLGYEQY; V gene: TRBV18; J gene: TRBJ2-7
CDR3 protein: ASSVPLLAALNTGELF; V gene: TRBV2; J gene: TRBJ2-2
CDR3 protein: ASSLQGNSPLH; V gene: TRBV5-6; J gene: TRBJ1-6
CDR3 protein: ATSHPGSGANVLT; V gene: TRBV24-1; J gene: TRBJ2-6
CDR3 protein: ASRTTGTSGTEV; V gene: TRBV19; J gene: TRBJ2-1
CDR3 protein: ASSLEAAGLHTGELF; V gene: TRBV28; J gene: TRBJ2-2
CDR3 protein: SVDQGSYGYT; V gene: TRBV29-1; J gene: TRBJ1-2
CDR3 protein: ASSKASGIR; V gene: TRBV13; J gene: TRBJ2-2
CDR3 protein: ATLLADQETQY; V gene: TRBV25-1; J gene: TRBJ2-5
CDR3 protein: ASSRYRGLTEKLF; V gene: TRBV18; J gene: TRBJ1-4
CDR3 protein: ASSLQGAYGYT; V gene: TRBV12-3/TRBV12-4; J gene: TRBJ1-2
CDR3 protein: ASSSGSNEKLF; V gene: TRBV28; J gene: TRBJ1-4
CDR3 protein: ASIPRERALTGELF; V gene: TRBV7-9; J gene: TRBJ2-2
CDR3 protein: ASTTSPIYEQY; V gene: TRBV10-2; J gene: TRBJ2-7
CDR3 protein: ASSPGEGNTDTAF; V gene: TRBV11-2; J gene: TRBJ1-1
CDR3 protein: ASSYSTAYEQY; V gene: TRBV6-2/TRBV6-3; J gene: TRBJ2-7
CDR3 protein: ASSPGTSGRHEQY; V gene: TRBV3-1/TRBV3-2; J gene: TRBJ2-7
CDR3 protein: ASSLDSGSIYNEQF; V gene: TRBV5-6; J gene: TRBJ2-1